Only a few counts were recorded for the clone carrying this T cell receptor (beta chain). As yet, its antigen is unknown. Study donors comprised healthy, HIV-negative adults devoid of recent acute infection or vaccination. The donor cohort consisted entirely of Caucasian adults residing in Nashville, Tennessee. This sample is part of a study of shared clonotypes between healthy human individuals. Study-level results: Sequencing depth was a factor that was expected to affect clonotype sharing among donors.

CDR3 size: 15 residues. V shed 5 bases, J shed 0 bases, and the junction held 7 bases outside the gene matches. Germline-derived CDR1 and CDR2 are SGHAT and FQNNGV. Amplification in unsorted PBMC replicate PCRs started from around 310 ng DNA, which equals around 31,000 T cell genomes. Sequenced by immunoSEQ multiplex PCR; TCRdb stores in-frame clones only, minus some. This sample has 450,000 to 500,000 clones; roughly 78% occur once, and the top ten carry over 9.5%. The TCR originated in a woman aged 35 to 49 in good health. Some clones in this sample may be carry-over from other donors' samples. Sequencing input: PBMCs. The V gene is TRBV11-2, the J gene TRBJ2-7; 7 nucleotides match TRBD1. The CDR3 region has the DNA TGTGCCAGCAGCCCCCGGACAGGAACCTCCTACGAGCAGTACTTC. Translating gives CASSPRTGTSYEQYF.